Below, one TCR beta chain is given with its context. Its antigen remains unidentified. This sample stems from a study of T-cell memory formation after mild COVID-19. The wider study: TCR clustering was largely donor specific.

Regarding the study as a whole: That cross-reactive memory joined was suggested by some responding clones appearing in pre-infection memory.

Each CDR3 protein gets one entry after TCRdb re-called the 5' RACE reads with MiXCR. The repertoire holds about 400,000 distinct CDR3 sequences, with 16% as singletons. Sequences were obtained from PBMCs or a T cell subset sorted from them (not recorded which). This TCR derives from a man in his late teens or twenties who had mild COVID-19 (a few samples of this study predate the infection). Cell type and time point are not known.

The DNA for the CDR3 is TGTGCCAGCAGTTCCCTCAGACAGCCTGAAAAACTGTTTTTT. Its protein is CASSSLRQPEKLFF. The chain uses TRBV27 and TRBJ1-4, with D possibly being TRBD1 (5 bases). The V gene lost 4 bases and the J gene lost 7 bases, with 13 bases spanning the gap. The CDR3 extends over 14 amino acids. From germline, CDR1 is MNHEY and CDR2 SMNVEV (reference sequence).